Below, 29 T cell receptor beta chains from the same sample are listed, as sequenced in a study of T-cell reconstitution after alpha-beta-depleted transplantation in children. Unique molecular identifiers were built into the TCRbeta library. TCRdb reprocessed the PCR reads with MiXCR, giving one entry per CDR3 protein. The sample lists approximately 130,000 distinct CDR3 sequences, roughly 10% occurring once. The specimen was PBMCs, mostly from graft donor cells, collected 180 days after TCRalphabeta/CD19-depleted stem cell transplant. The receptors were sampled from a girl in the first two years of life who had a stem cell transplant for combined immunodeficiency, so the T cells may come from the graft donor.

The chain links TRBV30 to TRBJ2-1; D is unclear. Between the trimmed V and J ends, which lost 4 bases and 0 bases, there was a span of 13 bases. Germline V gene data show CDR1 as GTSNPN and CDR2 as SVGIG (reference sequence). This CDR3 region has 15 residues. CDR3 sequence (DNA): TGTGCCTGGAATAAGGGCACCAGCTCCTACAATGAGCAGTTCTTC. It specifies CAWNKGTSSYNEQFF.

This clonotype has a handful of counts. V gene TRBV11-2 combines with J gene TRBJ2-1; no reliable D call. Looked up from germline, CDR1 is SGHAT and CDR2 is FQNNGV. This CDR3 has 15 amino acids. V lost 5 bases to trimming and J lost 9 bases, with 20 bases between them. CDR3 in amino acids: CASSPVIASMGEQFF. The CDR3 region has the DNA TGTGCCAGCAGCCCCGTTATTGCCTCTATGGGTGAGCAGTTCTTC.

The chain carries TRBV7-2 and TRBJ2-4; the D is unclear. This CDR3 contains 11 residues. The germline V gene has CDR1 SGHTA and CDR2 FQGNSA. Trimming left V 0 bases short and J 7 bases short, with 1 base between. In DNA form, the CDR3 reads TGTGCCAGCAGCTTAGCTAACATTCAGTACTTC. Protein sequence: CASSLANIQYF.

The chain combines TRBV7-2 with TRBJ2-7; D possibly corresponds to TRBD2 (6 bases). Germline V CDR1 and CDR2: SGHTA, FQGNSA. V dropped 2 bases and J dropped 0 bases, with 8 bases sitting between them. The CDR3 is made up of 14 amino acids. CDR3 nucleotides: TGTGCCAGCAGCTTATTCGGGAGCTCCTACGAGCAGTACTTC. It specifies CASSLFGSSYEQYF. Complete variable domain (other parts from reference TRBV7-2 and TRBJ2-7): GAGVSQSPSNKVTEKGKDVELRCDPISGHTALYWYRQSLGQGLEFLIYFQGNSAPDKSGLPSDRFSAERTGGSVSTLTIQRTQQEDSAVYLCASSLFGSSYEQYFGPGTRLTVT.

This clonotype was picked up a small number of times. The genes are TRBV4-1 and TRBJ1-1; 8 nucleotides match TRBD1. CDR3 length: 16 residues. V lost 1 base and J lost 2; bases outside the gene matches: 6. The germline V gene has CDR1 MGHRA and CDR2 YSYEKL. CDR3 coding DNA: TGCGCCAGCAGCCAAGTCCCGGGACAGGTCAACACTGAAGCTTTCTTT. Translation gives CASSQVPGQVNTEAFF.

In DNA form, the CDR3 reads TGTGCCAGCAGCCCGCCCGGCCCGGGAAACGAGCAGTACTTC. Translation: CASSPPGPGNEQYF. The chain combines TRBV9 with TRBJ2-7, with D possibly TRBD2 on 5 matching bases. Trimming removed 4 bases at V and 5 bases at J, with 16 bases between. The CDR3 runs to 14 residues. Germline CDR1 and CDR2: SGDLS and YYNGEE.

This clonotype was recorded a few times. V is TRBV7-2 and J is TRBJ2-3; either TRBD1 or TRBD2 may fit D (5 bases each). This CDR3 is built from 15 residues. Germline lookup yields CDR1 SGHTA and CDR2 FQGNSA. V was pared by 4 bases and J by 2 bases, with 13 bases between. The CDR3 DNA sequence: TGTGCCAGCAGCTCCCGGGACCCTCTCACAGATACGCAGTATTTT. Translation gives CASSSRDPLTDTQYF.

This clonotype was detected only a few times. The chain joins TRBV7-8 to TRBJ2-2, with TRBD1 as a possible D gene (5 bases). This CDR3 is built from 15 residues. V was shortened by 3 bases and J by 6 bases, with 14 bases between the two germline ends. From germline, CDR1 is SGHVS and CDR2 FQNEAQ. The CDR3 protein is CASSFPGRRAGELFF. The CDR3 DNA reads as TGTGCCAGCAGCTTTCCAGGGCGTAGGGCCGGGGAGCTGTTTTTT.

The CDR3 sequence: CASSLPPGNEQYF. CDR3 in DNA: TGTGCCAGCAGCTTACCCCCCGGTAACGAGCAGTACTTC. This rearrangement joins TRBV7-2 to TRBJ2-7; unclear D gene. Trimming shortened V by 2 bases and J by 5 bases, and 10 bases separated the two germline ends. The CDR3 extends over 13 amino acids. Looked up from germline, CDR1 is SGHTA and CDR2 is FQGNSA.

This clonotype has only a few counts. The chain has TRBV12-3 or TRBV12-4 and TRBJ1-1; D ambiguous. The germline V and J ends were trimmed by 7 bases and 6 bases, with 15 bases remaining between them. This CDR3 comprises 13 residues. The CDR3 DNA reads TGTGCCAGCAAGCTGGACCCCCTCTCTGAAGCTTTCTTT. Amino acid sequence: CASKLDPLSEAFF.

This clonotype has more than one count but fewer than ten. This chain joins TRBV20-1 and TRBJ2-7, with 8 bases lining up with TRBD1. The V segment lost 6 bases and the J segment 2 bases; nucleotides outside the gene matches: 6. From germline, CDR1 is DFQATT and CDR2 SNEGSKA (reference sequence). The CDR3 runs to 13 residues. The CDR3 here is CSAPEQGAYEQYF. The CDR3 DNA is TGCAGTGCGCCTGAACAGGGGGCCTACGAGCAGTACTTC.

The chain has TRBV6-2 or TRBV6-3 and TRBJ2-7; TRBD1 agrees at 12 bases. The germline CDR1 and CDR2 sequences are MNHEY and SVGEGT. The CDR3 length is 16 residues. The V and J ends lost 5 bases and 2 bases, in that order; junction bases with no gene match: 7. The chain's CDR3 is CASSPGTGGSPYEQYF. In DNA form, the CDR3 reads TGTGCCAGCAGTCCCGGGACAGGGGGCTCTCCCTACGAGCAGTACTTC.

In this sample, this clonotype turned up many times. V gene TRBV7-8 combines with J gene TRBJ2-3; no clear D. Trimming removed 5 bases at V and 6 bases at J, with 9 bases between. The germline gives CDR1 SGHVS, CDR2 FQNEAQ. This CDR3 contains 12 residues. CDR3 nucleotide sequence: TGTGCCAGCAGCCCAGACTGGGATACGCAGTATTTT. Translated, it gives CASSPDWDTQYF. The variable domain in full, with the rest retrieved from reference TRBV7-8 and TRBJ2-3, is GAGVSQSPRYKVAKRGQDVALRCDPISGHVSLFWYQQALGQGPEFLTYFQNEAQLDKSGLPSDRFFAERPEGSVSTLKIQRTQQEDSAVYLCASSPDWDTQYFGPGTRLTVL.

The chain has TRBV11-3 and TRBJ2-2; D may match TRBD1 or TRBD2 (5 bases each). V gave up 6 bases and J gave up 6 bases, with 11 bases separating them. Germline V gene data show CDR1 as SGHNT and CDR2 as YENEEA. There are 13 residues in the CDR3. In nucleotides, the CDR3 is TGTGCCAGCAGTTACCAGGGAGCCGGGGAGCTGTTTTTT. It codes for CASSYQGAGELFF.

This clonotype was counted at least ten times. The rearrangement links TRBV27 to TRBJ2-3; D gene uncertain. The germline V gene has CDR1 MNHEY and CDR2 SMNVEV (reference sequence). V gave up 5 bases and J gave up 5 bases, with 8 bases separating them. This CDR3 spans 12 amino acids. Written as DNA, the CDR3 is TGTGCCAGCAGTCCCGGCATAGATACGCAGTATTTT. Protein sequence: CASSPGIDTQYF.

This clonotype was seen more than once but under ten times. The chain has TRBV7-6 and TRBJ2-7, with D possibly called TRBD1 or TRBD2 (5 bases each). V lost 3 bases, J lost 0 bases, and 12 bases lay in between. The CDR3 consists of 15 residues. The V gene's germline CDR1 is SGHVS and CDR2 FNYEAQ. CDR3 bases: TGTGCCAGCAGCTTCACCGGGACGGACTCCTACGAGCAGTACTTC. Translation gives CASSFTGTDSYEQYF. Using reference TRBV7-6 and TRBJ2-7 for the parts outside the CDR3, the full variable domain is GAGVSQSPRYKVTKRGQDVALRCDPISGHVSLYWYRQALGQGPEFLTYFNYEAQQDKSGLPNDRFSAERPEGSISTLTIQRTEQRDSAMYRCASSFTGTDSYEQYFGPGTRLTVT.

This clonotype was recorded many times. The V and J genes are TRBV6-2 or TRBV6-3 and TRBJ1-1, with 8 bases that match TRBD1. Germline V gene data show CDR1 as MNHEY and CDR2 as SVGEGT. Germline trimming cut 2 bases from V and 12 bases from J; bases unmatched to any gene: 14. The CDR3 runs 15 residues. CDR3 coding DNA: TGTGCCAGCAGTTACCCCGGACGGCAGAACAGGGGGACTTTCTTT. As protein: CASSYPGRQNRGTFF.

This clonotype has a count of ten or more. This chain connects TRBV7-7 to TRBJ2-5, with D possibly being TRBD2 (5 bases). CDR3 length equals 13 residues. V was trimmed by 0 bases and J by 5 bases, leaving 7 bases between them. CDR1 and CDR2 (germline): SSHAT, FNYEAQ (reference sequence). The CDR3 nucleotides read TGTGCCAGCAGCTTAGCGGGCGGGGAGACCCAGTACTTC. Translation: CASSLAGGETQYF.

This clonotype has just a few counts. The CDR3: CASSTGLGEAFF. CDR3 bases: TGTGCCAGCTCCACAGGGCTCGGTGAAGCTTTCTTT. The V gene is TRBV18, the J gene TRBJ1-1, with D possibly TRBD1 on 6 matching bases. Germline V lookup: CDR1 KGHSH, CDR2 LQKENI. CDR3 length equals 12 residues. Deletions cut 6 bases from V and 7 bases from J, with 12 bases between.

This clonotype was recorded a few times. This chain connects TRBV7-6 to TRBJ1-2, with 7 bases matching TRBD1. CDR3 size: 15 residues. Germline CDR1 and CDR2: SGHVS and FNYEAQ. Trimming removed 3 bases from V and 2 bases from J; junction bases left unmatched: 6. The CDR3, as DNA: TGTGCCAGCAGCTTCGTCTCACAGGGGAACTATGGCTACACCTTC. It translates to CASSFVSQGNYGYTF.

For the CDR3, the DNA is TGTGCCAGCAACGGGGACAGATACTCGTGGTATGGCTACACCTTC. This translates into CASNGDRYSWYGYTF. The chain combines TRBV28 with TRBJ1-2; 7 nucleotides line up with TRBD1. J was trimmed by 5 bases and V by 7 bases; bases with no gene match: 13. Germline CDR1 is MDHEN and CDR2 is SYDVKM. The CDR3 totals 15 residues.

V gene TRBV20-1 combines with J gene TRBJ1-1; TRBD1 is a possible D gene (5 bases). Germline V CDR1 and CDR2: DFQATT, SNEGSKA (reference sequence). The CDR3 has 12 residues. Trimming cost V 4 bases and J 6 bases, with 12 bases left between them. CDR3: CSATQGTSEAFF. The CDR3 region has the DNA TGCAGTGCTACCCAGGGTACCTCTGAAGCTTTCTTT.

Only a few counts were recorded for this clonotype. This sequence joins TRBV7-2 and TRBJ1-4, with 12 bases that match TRBD1. The ends lost 3 bases at V and 6 bases at J; junction bases unmatched: 5. This CDR3 contains 16 residues. CDR1 and CDR2 from the germline V gene are SGHTA and FQGNSA. The CDR3 spells CASSLAGTGGDEKLFF. The CDR3 DNA follows: TGTGCCAGCAGCTTGGCCGGGACAGGGGGCGATGAAAAACTGTTTTTT. The whole variable domain, filled in from reference TRBV7-2 and TRBJ1-4, reads GAGVSQSPSNKVTEKGKDVELRCDPISGHTALYWYRQSLGQGLEFLIYFQGNSAPDKSGLPSDRFSAERTGGSVSTLTIQRTQQEDSAVYLCASSLAGTGGDEKLFFGSGTQLSVL.

This sequence joins TRBV19 and TRBJ1-1; D is possibly TRBD1 (5 bases). V lost 3 bases, J lost 0 bases, and 14 bases lay in between. The CDR3 runs 16 residues. CDR1 is LNHDA and CDR2 is SQIVND in the germline V gene (reference sequence). The CDR3 sequence: CASSMRADKMNTEAFF. CDR3 nucleotide sequence: TGTGCCAGTAGTATGAGGGCGGACAAGATGAACACTGAAGCTTTCTTT.

This clonotype was recorded only once. J is TRBJ2-2 and V is TRBV4-1; 7 bases align to TRBD2. CDR3 length equals 17 residues. Per the germline V gene, CDR1 is MGHRA and CDR2 is YSYEKL. Trimming removed 5 bases from V and 7 bases from J; junction bases left unmatched: 16. The DNA of the CDR3 is TGCGCCAGCAGCTACCGAGGGGAGGGCACCTATCACGGGGAGCTGTTTTTT. This gives the protein CASSYRGEGTYHGELFF.

The chain combines TRBV4-2 with TRBJ2-7; D remains unclear. Germline V gene lookup returns CDR1 LGHNA and CDR2 YNFKEQ. The CDR3 spans 13 residues. V dropped 4 bases and J dropped 6 bases, with 13 bases sitting between them. CDR3 residues: CASSPGLLCEQYF. CDR3 nucleotides: TGTGCCAGCAGCCCCGGGCTCCTCTGCGAGCAGTACTTC.

This clonotype was picked up a small number of times. The DNA for the CDR3 is TGTGCCAGCAGCTTAGCCCACAATGAGCAGTTCTTC. Its protein product is CASSLAHNEQFF. V and J are TRBV7-9 and TRBJ2-1; D not certain. The V gene lost 0 bases and the J gene lost 5 bases, with 2 bases spanning the gap. Germline V gives CDR1 SEHNR, CDR2 FQNEAQ (reference sequence). The CDR3 covers 12 residues. Full variable domain (rest looked up from reference TRBV7-9 and TRBJ2-1): DTGVSQNPRHKITKRGQNVTFRCDPISEHNRLYWYRQTLGQGPEFLTYFQNEAQLEKSRLLSDRFSAERPKGSFSTLEIQRTEQGDSAMYLCASSLAHNEQFFGPGTRLTVL.

The rearrangement links TRBV20-1 to TRBJ2-1; D gene uncertain. V shed 5 bases and J shed 9 bases, with 8 bases lying between them. CDR3 length: 10 amino acids. Germline V CDR1 and CDR2: DFQATT, SNEGSKA (reference sequence). CDR3 in amino acids: CSAWASEQFF. CDR3 sequence (DNA): TGCAGTGCTTGGGCCTCTGAGCAGTTCTTC.

This chain links TRBV6-1 with TRBJ2-7; tentatively, D is TRBD2 (6 bases). V lost 6 bases, J lost 0 bases, and 15 bases lay in between. Germline-derived CDR1 and CDR2 are MNHNS and SASEGT. The CDR3 has 15 residues. The DNA of the CDR3 is TGTGCCAGCAGCCTCCGGGACTGGTACTCCTACGAGCAGTACTTC. Its translation is CASSLRDWYSYEQYF.